The clone carrying this TCR beta chain was observed a handful of times. What it binds is not known. The whole isolated RNA underwent reverse transcription, so sequencing captured expressed TCRB transcripts. The method was immunoSEQ multiplex PCR; TCRdb's version includes in-frame clones alone and lacks a portion of them. The sample records 160,000 or so clones, 8% to 9.5% being singletons. This entry is derived from a study of beta chain features in type 1 diabetes. Looking at the study overall: No age, gender or cell yield differences were seen between patients and healthy donors. Sorted cell examination encompassed around 100,000,000 cells across all samples.

Study conclusions and caveats: PCR might favor shorter templates, equally in patients and controls. All four CD4+ subsets of Type 1 diabetes patients contained TCRB CDR3s that were moderately but significantly shorter.

The CDR3 consists of 11 residues. CDR1 and CDR2 from the germline V gene are GTSNPN and SVGIG (reference sequence). The V gene is TRBV30, the J gene TRBJ2-7; D gene ambiguous. This TCR was sampled from a woman aged 18-29 years with type 1 diabetes. Sequencing was done on a sample of central memory CD4+ T cells from blood. The CDR3 sequence: CALTSSYEQYF. DNA for the CDR3: TGTGCTTTGACTTCTTCCTACGAGCAGTACTTC.